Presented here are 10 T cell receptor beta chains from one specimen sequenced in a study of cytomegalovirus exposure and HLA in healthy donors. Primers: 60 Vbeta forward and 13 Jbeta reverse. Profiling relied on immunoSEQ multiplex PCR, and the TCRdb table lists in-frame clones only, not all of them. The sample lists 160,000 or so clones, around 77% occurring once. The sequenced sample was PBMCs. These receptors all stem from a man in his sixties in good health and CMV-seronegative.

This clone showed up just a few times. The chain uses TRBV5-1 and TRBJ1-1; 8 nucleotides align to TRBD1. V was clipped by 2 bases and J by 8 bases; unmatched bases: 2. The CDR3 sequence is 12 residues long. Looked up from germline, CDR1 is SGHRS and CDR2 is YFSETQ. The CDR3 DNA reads TGCGCCAGCAGCTTCAGGACAGGGGAAGCTTTCTTT. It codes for CASSFRTGEAFF.

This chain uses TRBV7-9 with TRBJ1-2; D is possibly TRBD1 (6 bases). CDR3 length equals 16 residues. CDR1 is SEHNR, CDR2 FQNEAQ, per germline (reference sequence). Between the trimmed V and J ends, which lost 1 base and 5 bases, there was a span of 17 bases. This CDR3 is CASSLVLRTDYYGYTF. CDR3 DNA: TGTGCCAGCAGCTTAGTCCTTCGGACAGACTATTATGGCTACACCTTC.

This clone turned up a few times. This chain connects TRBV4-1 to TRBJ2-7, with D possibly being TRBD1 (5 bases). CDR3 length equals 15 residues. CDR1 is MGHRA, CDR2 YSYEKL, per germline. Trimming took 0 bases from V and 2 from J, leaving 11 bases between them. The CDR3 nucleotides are TGCGCCAGCAGCCAAGAACAGGTGCCTACCTACGAGCAGTACTTC. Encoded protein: CASSQEQVPTYEQYF.

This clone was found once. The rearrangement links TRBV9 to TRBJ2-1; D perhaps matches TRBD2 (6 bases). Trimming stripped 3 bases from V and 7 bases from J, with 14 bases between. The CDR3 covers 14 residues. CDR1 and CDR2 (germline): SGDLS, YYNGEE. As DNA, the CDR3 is TGTGCCAGCAGCGCGGGAGACCGGGTAAATGAGCAGTTCTTC. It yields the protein CASSAGDRVNEQFF.

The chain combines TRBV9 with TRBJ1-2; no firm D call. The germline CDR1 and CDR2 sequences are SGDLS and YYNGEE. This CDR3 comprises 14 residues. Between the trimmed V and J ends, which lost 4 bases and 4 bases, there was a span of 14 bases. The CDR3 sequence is CASSREQVRYGYTF. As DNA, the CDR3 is TGTGCCAGCAGCCGGGAGCAGGTACGCTATGGCTACACCTTC.

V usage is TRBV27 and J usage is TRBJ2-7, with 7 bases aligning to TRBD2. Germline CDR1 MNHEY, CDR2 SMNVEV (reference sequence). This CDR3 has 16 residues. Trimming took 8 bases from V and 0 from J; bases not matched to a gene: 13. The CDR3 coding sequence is TGTGCCAGCGGCTTGCCACGGCGGGGGTTCTCCTACGAGCAGTACTTC. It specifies CASGLPRRGFSYEQYF.

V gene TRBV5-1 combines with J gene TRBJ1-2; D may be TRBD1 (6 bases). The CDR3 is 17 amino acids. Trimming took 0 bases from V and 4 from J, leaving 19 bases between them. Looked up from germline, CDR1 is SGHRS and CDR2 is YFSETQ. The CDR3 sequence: CASSLVGTGSLRYGYTF. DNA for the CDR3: TGCGCCAGCAGCTTGGTCGGAACAGGGTCACTACGCTATGGCTACACCTTC. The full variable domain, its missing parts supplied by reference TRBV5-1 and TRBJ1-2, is KAGVTQTPRYLIKTRGQQVTLSCSPISGHRSVSWYQQTPGQGLQFLFEYFSETQRNKGNFPGRFSGRQFSNSRSEMNVSTLELGDSALYLCASSLVGTGSLRYGYTFGSGTRLTVV.

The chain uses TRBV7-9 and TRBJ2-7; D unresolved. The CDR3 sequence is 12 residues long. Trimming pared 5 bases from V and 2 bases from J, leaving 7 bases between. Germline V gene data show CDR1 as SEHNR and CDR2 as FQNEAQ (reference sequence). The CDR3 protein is CASSLSPYEQYF. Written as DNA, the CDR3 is TGTGCCAGCAGCCTGTCCCCCTACGAGCAGTACTTC.

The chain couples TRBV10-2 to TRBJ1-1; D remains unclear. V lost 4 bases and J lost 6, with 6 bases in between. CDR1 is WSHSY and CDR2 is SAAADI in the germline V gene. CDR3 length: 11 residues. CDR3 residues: CASSVSAEAFF. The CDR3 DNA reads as TGCGCCAGCAGTGTTTCCGCTGAAGCTTTCTTT.

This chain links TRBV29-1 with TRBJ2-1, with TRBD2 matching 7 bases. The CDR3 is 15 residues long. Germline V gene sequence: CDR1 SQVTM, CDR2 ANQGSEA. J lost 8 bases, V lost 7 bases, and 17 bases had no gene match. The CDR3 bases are TGCAGCGCCAGCCCGAGAGGACTAGATCCCGATGAGCAGTTCTTC. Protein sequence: CSASPRGLDPDEQFF.